A selection of T cell receptor beta chains follows, all from one sample in a study of blood T cell repertoires in COVID-19. TCRdb keeps only in-frame clones here, not all; method: immunoSEQ multiplex PCR. Here the sample spans 240,000 or so clones, 85% to 90% being singletons. Sequenced material: peripheral blood. The receptors stem from a woman in her thirties or forties who had recovered from COVID-19. The conserved cysteine and the conserved F or W are not part of the CDR3 here. The order of the fields is clone size, V gene, J gene, D gene, CDR3 protein. D genes are given only for firm matches. Part of the rows lack a size; the others show once, few, many or a class for expanded clones.

.	TRBV6-5	TRBJ1-4	TRBD1	ASSPGGRGTEKLF
.	TRBV5-6	TRBJ1-5	.	ASSLWGPRAGQPQH
.	TRBV7-9	TRBJ1-5	TRBD1	ASSLGDSQNQPQH
.	TRBV19	TRBJ1-2	.	ASMGGDYGYT
.	TRBV11-2	TRBJ1-4	.	ASSFGRSGVTNEKLF
.	TRBV5-1	TRBJ2-7	TRBD1	ASSSGTGAYEQY
.	TRBV7-2	TRBJ1-5	.	ASSAYRDNQPQH
.	TRBV6-2/TRBV6-3	TRBJ2-3	TRBD2	ASSYDLLAGGTSDTQY
.	TRBV29-1	TRBJ1-2	TRBD1	SDTTGLHGGYT
.	TRBV4-1	TRBJ2-3	TRBD1	ASGPGQSSTDTQY
once	TRBV5-4	TRBJ2-5	.	ASSSGVQETQY
few	TRBV9	TRBJ2-2	TRBD2	ASSVAPSGGGTGELF
.	TRBV5-1	TRBJ2-1	.	ASSLARLTSLDEQF
.	TRBV6-1	TRBJ2-7	TRBD1	ASSVFRGDRGPGMN
.	TRBV5-4	TRBJ2-3	TRBD2	ASSLGLADSTDTQY
once	TRBV3-1/TRBV3-2	TRBJ2-7	.	ASSRGGYEQY
.	TRBV19	TRBJ1-2	TRBD1	ASSIAGTGGSSSNYGYT
.	TRBV11-3	TRBJ2-2	.	ASSLSHLSGTGELF
.	TRBV6-5	TRBJ1-2	TRBD1	ASSYGGQGVGYGYT
once	TRBV24-1	TRBJ2-7	TRBD2	ATSGSSGPYEQY
once	TRBV29-1	TRBJ1-2	.	SVGGPLNYGYT
.	TRBV5-1	TRBJ2-3	.	ASSLDRLGGTDTQY
.	TRBV7-2	TRBJ1-6	.	ASSPPAGALH
.	TRBV19	TRBJ2-6	TRBD1	ASSPGQASGANVLT
.	TRBV7-3	TRBJ1-1	.	ASSLRQGYEAF
.	TRBV6-5	TRBJ1-5	TRBD1	ASRAPTGTNQPQH
.	TRBV5-1	TRBJ2-7	TRBD1	ASSLVGTGEHEQY